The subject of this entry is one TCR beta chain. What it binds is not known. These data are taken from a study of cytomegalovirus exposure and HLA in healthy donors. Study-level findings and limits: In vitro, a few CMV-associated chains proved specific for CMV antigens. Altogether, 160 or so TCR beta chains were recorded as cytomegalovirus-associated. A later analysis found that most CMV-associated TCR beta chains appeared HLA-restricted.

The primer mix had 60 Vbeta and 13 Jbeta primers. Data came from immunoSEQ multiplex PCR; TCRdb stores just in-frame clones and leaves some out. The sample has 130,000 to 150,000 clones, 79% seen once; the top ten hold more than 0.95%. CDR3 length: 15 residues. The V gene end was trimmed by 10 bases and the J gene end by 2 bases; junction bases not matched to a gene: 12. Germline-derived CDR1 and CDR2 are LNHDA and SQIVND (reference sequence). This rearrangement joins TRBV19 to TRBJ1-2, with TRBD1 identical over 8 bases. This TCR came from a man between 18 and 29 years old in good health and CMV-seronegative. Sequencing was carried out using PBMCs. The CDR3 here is CATNRQGANNYGYTF. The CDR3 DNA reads TGTGCCACCAACCGGCAGGGGGCCAACAACTATGGCTACACCTTC.